This T cell receptor beta chain was identified during a study of control samples from healthy donors and cancer patients. The repertoire was sequenced with immunoSEQ multiplex PCR; TCRdb's copy has only in-frame clones and lacks some. The sample includes hundreds of thousands of clones, around 80% of them seen just once. The CDR3 is 15 amino acids. The V gene lost 6 bases and the J gene lost 11 bases, with 23 bases spanning the gap. Germline V gives CDR1 MDHEN, CDR2 SYDVKM. The rearrangement links TRBV28 to TRBJ1-5; TRBD1 is a possible D gene (6 bases). The sequence was obtained from a woman aged 55-69 years with lung cancer. Specimen: PBMCs. CDR3 in DNA: TGTGCCAGCAGGGAGACGGGGGGCGCTTTGGTGGCCCAGCATTTT. The encoded protein is CASRETGGALVAQHF.